These 13 T cell receptor beta chains were sequenced from one sample in a study of cytomegalovirus exposure and HLA in healthy donors. The PCR contained 60 Vbeta and 13 Jbeta primers. Generated by immunoSEQ multiplex PCR, the TCRdb table keeps only in-frame clones and is missing some. The sample includes 200,000 to 250,000 clones, approximately 80% of them seen just once. The sample comprised PBMCs. The source of these receptors is a man aged 25 to 40 in good health and CMV-seronegative.

The chain employs TRBV10-1 and TRBJ2-1; 16 positions agree with TRBD2. The CDR3 contains 14 residues. Per the germline V gene, CDR1 is WNHNN and CDR2 is SYGVQD (reference sequence). Trimming cost V 8 bases and J 16 bases; bases outside gene matches: 11. The CDR3 nucleotides are TGCGCCAGCCCCTCGGGACTAGCGGGGGGGCCATACTTCTTC. Its translation is CASPSGLAGGPYFF.

This clone has a single count. V gene TRBV6-5 combines with J gene TRBJ2-1; D uncertain. Trimming removed 6 bases at V and 9 bases at J, with 9 bases between. The V gene's germline CDR1 is MNHEY and CDR2 SVGAGI. The CDR3 runs to 11 residues. The CDR3 loop is CASSSGIEQFF. The CDR3 DNA follows: TGTGCCAGCAGCTCGGGTATTGAGCAGTTCTTC.

The rearrangement uses TRBV7-8 and TRBJ2-7; TRBD1 matches at 9 bases. The length of the CDR3 is 14 residues. J gave up 7 bases and V 5 bases, and 9 bases lay outside the gene matches. Germline V gene sequence: CDR1 SGHVS, CDR2 FQNEAQ. CDR3 coding DNA: TGTGCCAGCAGCACCGGGACAGGGACGCCAGAGCAGTACTTC. Translated: CASSTGTGTPEQYF.

DNA for the CDR3: TGTGCCAGCAGTTTTTTGACAGGGGACGGCTACACCTTC. Its translation: CASSFLTGDGYTF. The gene calls are TRBV28 and TRBJ1-2; the match to TRBD1 covers 8 bases. The ends lost 3 bases at V and 8 bases at J; junction bases unmatched: 5. The CDR3 spans 13 residues. Germline assignment: CDR1 MDHEN and CDR2 SYDVKM.

V and J are TRBV5-5 and TRBJ2-1, with D possibly matching TRBD2 (6 bases). The CDR3 has 13 amino acids. CDR1 is SGHKS and CDR2 is YYEKEE in the germline V gene (reference sequence). Trimming took off 0 bases at V and 8 bases at J, with 9 bases between the two ends. The chain's CDR3 is CASSLAGSHEQFF. CDR3 nucleotide sequence: TGTGCCAGCAGCTTGGCCGGGAGCCATGAGCAGTTCTTC.

The rearrangement joins TRBV18 to TRBJ2-2; D is unresolved. V dropped 0 bases and J dropped 1 base, with 3 bases sitting between them. The CDR3 totals 14 residues. CDR1 is KGHSH and CDR2 is LQKENI in the germline V gene. DNA of the CDR3: TGTGCCAGCTCACCACCTAGGAACACCGGGGAGCTGTTTTTT. This encodes CASSPPRNTGELFF. Full variable domain (outside the CDR3, taken from reference TRBV18 and TRBJ2-2): NAGVMQNPRHLVRRRGQEARLRCSPMKGHSHVYWYRQLPEEGLKFMVYLQKENIIDESGMPKERFSAEFPKEGPSILRIQQVVRGDSAAYFCASSPPRNTGELFFGEGSRLTVL.

The rearrangement uses TRBV7-6 and TRBJ2-2; possibly TRBD2 for D (6 bases). In germline, CDR1 is SGHVS, CDR2 FNYEAQ. This CDR3 is built from 15 residues. V shed 5 bases and J shed 1 base, with 11 bases lying between them. CDR3: CASSPRRGNTGELFF. The CDR3 DNA is TGTGCCAGCAGCCCCAGGCGGGGGAACACCGGGGAGCTGTTTTTT.

This sequence joins TRBV6-1 and TRBJ2-1; D is unresolved. V lost 6 bases and J 5 bases, leaving 8 bases between the germline ends. The CDR3 is made up of 12 amino acids. Looked up from germline, CDR1 is MNHNS and CDR2 is SASEGT. In DNA form, the CDR3 reads TGTGCCAGCAGGACTGTAAACAATGAGCAGTTCTTC. Translated, it gives CASRTVNNEQFF.

V usage is TRBV5-4 and J usage is TRBJ1-2; 8 nucleotides agree with TRBD1. The germline CDR1 and CDR2 sequences are SGHNT and YYREEE (reference sequence). V gave up 0 bases and J gave up 13 bases; unmatched junction bases: 11. The CDR3 sequence is 14 residues long. In DNA form, the CDR3 reads TGTGCCAGCAGCTTGGACCTAAAGCAGGGGGCCTCCACCTTC. Translating gives CASSLDLKQGASTF.

The CDR3 sequence: CASSLGQSFQTQYF. In nucleotides, the CDR3 is TGTGCCAGCAGCTTAGGACAGTCCTTCCAGACCCAGTACTTC. The V call is TRBV7-9, the J call TRBJ2-5; D is perhaps TRBD1 (5 bases). V was clipped by 1 base and J by 6 bases, with 12 bases between them. Looked up from germline, CDR1 is SEHNR and CDR2 is FQNEAQ (reference sequence). The CDR3 spans 14 residues.

The J gene is TRBJ2-3, the V gene TRBV27; TRBD1 matches 7 bases. CDR3 length: 15 residues. Germline V gives CDR1 MNHEY, CDR2 SMNVEV (reference sequence). With V trimmed by 2 bases and J by 2 bases, 4 bases remained unmatched. CDR3 protein: CASSLRDRNTDTQYF. The CDR3 DNA sequence: TGTGCCAGCAGTTTACGGGACAGAAACACAGATACGCAGTATTTT.

V is TRBV7-9 and J is TRBJ1-3, with 8 bases matching TRBD1. V shed 5 bases and J 5 bases; nucleotides not matched to a gene: 8. Germline V lookup: CDR1 SEHNR, CDR2 FQNEAQ (reference sequence). This CDR3 region has 15 residues. The chain's CDR3 is CASSPADRDRNTIYF. Written as DNA, the CDR3 is TGTGCCAGCAGCCCCGCGGACAGGGATCGAAACACCATATATTTT.

The chain has TRBV5-6 and TRBJ1-3, with a weak D call TRBD1 (5 bases). Trimming cost V 6 bases and J 2 bases, with 21 bases left between them. Per germline, CDR1 SGHDT and CDR2 YYEEEE. The CDR3 is 17 residues long. In nucleotides, the CDR3 is TGTGCCAGCAACCGGGCGAATTGGGGCAGGGCTGGAAACACCATATATTTT. This codes for CASNRANWGRAGNTIYF.